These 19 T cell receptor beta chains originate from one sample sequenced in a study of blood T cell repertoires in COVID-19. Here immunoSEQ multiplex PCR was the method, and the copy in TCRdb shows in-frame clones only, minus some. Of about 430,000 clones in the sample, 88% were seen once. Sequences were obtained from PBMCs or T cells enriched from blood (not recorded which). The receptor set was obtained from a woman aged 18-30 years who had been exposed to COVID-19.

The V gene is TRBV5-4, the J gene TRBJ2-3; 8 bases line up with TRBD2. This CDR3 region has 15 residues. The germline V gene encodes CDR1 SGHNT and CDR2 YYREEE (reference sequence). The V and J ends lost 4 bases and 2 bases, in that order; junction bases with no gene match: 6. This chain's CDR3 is CASSPKTSDTDTQYF. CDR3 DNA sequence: TGTGCCAGCAGCCCCAAGACTAGCGACACAGATACGCAGTATTTT.

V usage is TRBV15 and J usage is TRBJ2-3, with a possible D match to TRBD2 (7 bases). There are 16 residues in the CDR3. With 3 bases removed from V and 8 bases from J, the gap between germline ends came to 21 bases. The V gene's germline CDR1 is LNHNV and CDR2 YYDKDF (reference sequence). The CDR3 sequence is CATSRRGGLGEGTQYF. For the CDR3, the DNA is TGTGCCACCAGCAGGAGGGGGGGCCTGGGGGAGGGTACGCAGTATTTT. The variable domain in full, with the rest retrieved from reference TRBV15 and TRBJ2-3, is DAMVIQNPRYQVTQFGKPVTLSCSQTLNHNVMYWYQQKSSQAPKLLFHYYDKDFNNEADTPDNFQSRRPNTSFCFLDIRSPGLGDTAMYLCATSRRGGLGEGTQYFGPGTRLTVL.

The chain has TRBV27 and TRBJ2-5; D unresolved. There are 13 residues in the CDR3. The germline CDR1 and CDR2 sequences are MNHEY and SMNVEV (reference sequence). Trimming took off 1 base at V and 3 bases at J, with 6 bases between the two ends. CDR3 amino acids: CASSLLAEETQYF. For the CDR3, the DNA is TGTGCCAGCAGTTTATTGGCGGAAGAGACCCAGTACTTC.

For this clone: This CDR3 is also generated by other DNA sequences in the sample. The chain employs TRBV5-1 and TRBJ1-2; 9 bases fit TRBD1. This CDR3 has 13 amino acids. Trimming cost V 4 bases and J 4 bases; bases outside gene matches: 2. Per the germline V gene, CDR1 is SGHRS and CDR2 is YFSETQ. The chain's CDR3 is CASSPGQGYGYTF. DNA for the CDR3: TGCGCCAGCAGCCCGGGACAGGGCTATGGCTACACCTTC.

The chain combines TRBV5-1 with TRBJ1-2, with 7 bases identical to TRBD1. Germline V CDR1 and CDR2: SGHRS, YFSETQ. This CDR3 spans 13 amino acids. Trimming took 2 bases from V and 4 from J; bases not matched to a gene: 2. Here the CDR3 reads CASSLGDSYGYTF. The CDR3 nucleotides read TGCGCCAGCAGCTTAGGGGACAGCTATGGCTACACCTTC.

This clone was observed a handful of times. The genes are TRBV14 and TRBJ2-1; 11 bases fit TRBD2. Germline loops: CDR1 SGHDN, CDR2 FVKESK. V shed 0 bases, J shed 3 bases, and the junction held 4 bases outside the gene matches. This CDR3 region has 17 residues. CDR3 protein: CASSQDLLAGGYNEQFF. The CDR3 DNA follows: TGTGCCAGCAGCCAAGATCTTCTAGCGGGGGGCTACAATGAGCAGTTCTTC.

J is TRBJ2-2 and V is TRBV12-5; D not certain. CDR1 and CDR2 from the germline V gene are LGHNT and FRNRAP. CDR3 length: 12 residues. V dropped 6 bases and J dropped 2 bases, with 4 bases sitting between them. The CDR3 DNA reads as TGTGCTAGTGGCCTCAACACCGGGGAGCTGTTTTTT. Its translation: CASGLNTGELFF.

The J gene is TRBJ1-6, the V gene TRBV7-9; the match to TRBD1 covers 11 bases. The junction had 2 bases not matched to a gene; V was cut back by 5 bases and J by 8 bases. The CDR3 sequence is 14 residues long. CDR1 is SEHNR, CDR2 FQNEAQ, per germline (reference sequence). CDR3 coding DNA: TGTGCCAGCAGCCCGGGACAGGGGGATTCACCCCTCCACTTT. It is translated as CASSPGQGDSPLHF.

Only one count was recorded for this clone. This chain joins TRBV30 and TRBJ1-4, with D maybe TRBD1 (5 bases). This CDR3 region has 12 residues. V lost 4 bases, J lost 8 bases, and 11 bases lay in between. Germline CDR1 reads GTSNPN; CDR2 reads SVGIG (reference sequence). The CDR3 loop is CAWTRGGEKLFF. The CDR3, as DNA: TGTGCCTGGACTAGGGGTGGCGAAAAACTGTTTTTT.

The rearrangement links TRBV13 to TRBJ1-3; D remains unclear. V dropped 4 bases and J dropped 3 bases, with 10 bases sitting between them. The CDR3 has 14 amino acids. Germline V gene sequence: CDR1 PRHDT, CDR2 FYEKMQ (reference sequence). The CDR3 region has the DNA TGTGCCAGCAGCTCGCTGGGGAGTGGAAACACCATATATTTT. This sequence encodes CASSSLGSGNTIYF.

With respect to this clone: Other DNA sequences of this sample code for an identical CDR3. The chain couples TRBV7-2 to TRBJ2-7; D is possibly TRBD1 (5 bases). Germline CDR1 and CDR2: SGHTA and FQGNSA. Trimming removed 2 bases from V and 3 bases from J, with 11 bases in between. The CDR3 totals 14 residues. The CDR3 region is CASSLTGQGYEQYF. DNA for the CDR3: TGTGCCAGCAGCTTAACTGGGCAGGGCTACGAGCAGTACTTC. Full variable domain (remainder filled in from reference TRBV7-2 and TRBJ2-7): GAGVSQSPSNKVTEKGKDVELRCDPISGHTALYWYRQSLGQGLEFLIYFQGNSAPDKSGLPSDRFSAERTGGSVSTLTIQRTQQEDSAVYLCASSLTGQGYEQYFGPGTRLTVT.

CDR3 region: CASRPLGTAQETQYF. The CDR3 DNA follows: TGTGCTAGCCGACCCCTTGGGACAGCGCAAGAGACCCAGTACTTC. The genes are TRBV7-7 and TRBJ2-5; 7 bases are a match to TRBD1. The CDR3 extends over 15 amino acids. Germline V gives CDR1 SSHAT, CDR2 FNYEAQ (reference sequence).

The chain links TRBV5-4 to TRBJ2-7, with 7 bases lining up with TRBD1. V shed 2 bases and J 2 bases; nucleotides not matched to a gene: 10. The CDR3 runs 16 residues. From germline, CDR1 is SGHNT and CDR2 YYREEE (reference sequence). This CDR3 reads CASSLVPDRETYEQYF. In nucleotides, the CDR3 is TGTGCCAGCAGCTTAGTTCCTGACAGGGAAACCTACGAGCAGTACTTC.

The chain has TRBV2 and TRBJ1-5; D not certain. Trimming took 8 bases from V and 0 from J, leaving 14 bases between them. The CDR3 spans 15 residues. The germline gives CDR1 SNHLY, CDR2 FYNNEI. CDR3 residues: CASLAEQNSNQPQHF. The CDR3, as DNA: TGTGCCAGCCTGGCGGAACAAAATAGCAATCAGCCCCAGCATTTT.

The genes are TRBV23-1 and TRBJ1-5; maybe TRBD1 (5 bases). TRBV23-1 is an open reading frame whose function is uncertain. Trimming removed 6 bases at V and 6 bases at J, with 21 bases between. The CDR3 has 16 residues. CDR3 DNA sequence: TGCGCCAGCAGAGCAGGGTGGAGGGTGGCGGGTCAGCCCCAGCATTTT. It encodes CASRAGWRVAGQPQHF.

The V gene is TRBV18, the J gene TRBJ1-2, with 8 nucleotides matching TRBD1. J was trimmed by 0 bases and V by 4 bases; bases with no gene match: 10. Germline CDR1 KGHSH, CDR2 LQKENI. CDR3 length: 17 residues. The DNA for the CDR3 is TGTGCCAGCTCACTTTCCGTGTCACAGGGGGCTAACTATGGCTACACCTTC. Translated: CASSLSVSQGANYGYTF.

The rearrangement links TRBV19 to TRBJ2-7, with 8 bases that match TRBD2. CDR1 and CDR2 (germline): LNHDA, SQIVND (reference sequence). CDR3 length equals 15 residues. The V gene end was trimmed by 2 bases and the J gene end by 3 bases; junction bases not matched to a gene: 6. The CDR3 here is CASSISHGGDYEQYF. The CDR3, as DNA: TGTGCCAGTAGTATATCACACGGGGGGGACTACGAGCAGTACTTC.

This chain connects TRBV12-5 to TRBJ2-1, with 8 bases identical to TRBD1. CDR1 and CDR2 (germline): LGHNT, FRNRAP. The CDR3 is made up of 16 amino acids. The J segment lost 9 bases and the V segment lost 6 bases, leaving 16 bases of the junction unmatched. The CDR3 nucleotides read TGTGCTAGTGGCCACACGTTTGGACAGGGCCTTGCTGAGCAGTTCTTC. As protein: CASGHTFGQGLAEQFF. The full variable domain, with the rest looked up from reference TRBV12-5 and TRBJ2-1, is DARVTQTPRHKVTEMGQEVTMRCQPILGHNTVFWYRQTMMQGLELLAYFRNRAPLDDSGMPKDRFSAEMPDATLATLKIQPSEPRDSAVYFCASGHTFGQGLAEQFFGPGTRLTVL.

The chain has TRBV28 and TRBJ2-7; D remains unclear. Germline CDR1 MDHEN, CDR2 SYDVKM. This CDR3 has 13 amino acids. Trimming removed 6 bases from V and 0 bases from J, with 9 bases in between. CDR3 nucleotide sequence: TGTGCCAGCAGCCGCAGGAACTCCTACGAGCAGTACTTC. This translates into CASSRRNSYEQYF.